Listed here is a single T cell receptor beta chain. Its specificity is not known. The data were produced by immunoSEQ multiplex PCR, yet TCRdb's version contains in-frame clones alone and is incomplete. This sample carries under 15,000 clones, 60% to 80% of them seen once, and the ten largest clones take about 6.5%. Patients had HPV-negative, locally advanced oral cavity squamous cell carcinoma. The sample comes from a study of neoadjuvant anti-PD-1 for oral cavity cancer. Whole-study context: Around day 43, patients without progression received a fourth nivolumab dose before surgery.

General study results and limits: TCR analyses covered only a few patients per response group. Pretreatment Treg/Th17 ratio correlated inversely with post-treatment tumor clonality.

Germline loops: CDR1 SGHVS, CDR2 FQNEAQ. The ends were cut back, 2 bases at V and 6 bases at J, with 10 bases in the middle. The CDR3 sequence is 13 residues long. The sequence was collected from a person aged 40 to 85 with oral cavity squamous cell carcinoma. The donor label of this sample is uncertain. The sequencing here drew on tumor tissue, taken before nivolumab (anti-PD-1) treatment. This chain joins TRBV7-8 and TRBJ1-2; perhaps TRBD1 as D (6 bases). In nucleotides, the CDR3 is TGTGCCAGCAGCTTAAGGCAGGGGCATGGCTACACCTTC. This codes for CASSLRQGHGYTF.